This TCR beta chain was sequenced in a study of blood T cell repertoires in COVID-19 (dated by TCRdb to the early 2020s). Study-wide context: The collaborator samples originated in the United States, Italy and Spain and spanned the acute and convalescent phases of COVID-19. Subjects who had been exposed to COVID-19, were actively infected with it, or had recovered from it provided the deeply sampled blood TCRbeta repertoires that made up the dataset. Sample metadata almost always included a de-identified subject ID, COVID-19 status, age in years and sex. Samples came from the ongoing ImmuneRACE study (first 160 participants) plus 1,254 subjects from 6 global collaborators. HLA class I and class II types, where available, came from metadata supplied by the sample provider rather than from assay-based typing. The material from the prospective study consisted of cDNA or gDNA derived from T cells, B-cell-depleted T cells, or PBMCs. The repertoires were released in a freely available public database meant as a resource for research on the immune response to SARS-CoV-2. Broad study findings and their caveats: The amount of clinical and demographic metadata varied by source and participant and was provided uncurated.

With respect to this clone: Its antigen specificity is not known. Base qualities are not recorded, but no much larger clone differs from it by a single base.

The CDR3 numbers 14 residues from cysteine through phenylalanine. Just CDR3 DNA is preserved here, 42 bases in frame from base 1. Sequences SEHNR (CDR1) and FQNEAQ (CDR2) are obtained from the germline V gene (reference sequence). For this chain, trimming is 9 bases at the V end and 2 bases at the J end, and the number of junction bases without a gene match is 6. TCRbeta CDR3 regions were amplified from genomic DNA by means of the immunoSEQ Assay, a bias-controlled multiplex PCR. Turning to the authors' computational methods: The number of nucleated cells in each sample was estimated by amplification of reference gene primers within the assay. Sequence reads were collapsed and filtered to measure the absolute abundance of every unique TCRbeta CDR3 rearrangement. For each sample, productive Simpson clonality was calculated by taking the square root of Simpson's diversity index across productive rearrangements. The table was pulled from immuneACCESS by TCRdb, which kept in-frame rearrangements only. Such tables lose some clones; where checked, under half of the loss comes from unresolved V genes, and the rest has no known cause. V and J calls and clone size are given by that table; D and trimming were obtained from the DNA. The sample table contains hundreds of thousands of clones; only one count was recorded for about 89% of them. The leading ten clones occupy roughly 4% of the sample.

The collaborating institutions used their own protocols to collect whole blood in K2EDTA tubes. For TCRbeta analysis, collaborators shipped samples in one of three forms: frozen whole blood, isolated PBMCs, or DNA extracted from either of those sample types. This chain is built from TRBV7-9 and TRBJ2-7, with 11 bases in between that match TRBD2. Material: peripheral blood. The sequence was collected from a woman between 25 and 40 years old with acute or convalescent COVID-19. For the CDR3, the sequence is CASLSGGAPYEQYF. The DNA sequence follows: TGTGCCAGTCTTAGCGGGGGGGCCCCCTACGAGCAGTACTTC.